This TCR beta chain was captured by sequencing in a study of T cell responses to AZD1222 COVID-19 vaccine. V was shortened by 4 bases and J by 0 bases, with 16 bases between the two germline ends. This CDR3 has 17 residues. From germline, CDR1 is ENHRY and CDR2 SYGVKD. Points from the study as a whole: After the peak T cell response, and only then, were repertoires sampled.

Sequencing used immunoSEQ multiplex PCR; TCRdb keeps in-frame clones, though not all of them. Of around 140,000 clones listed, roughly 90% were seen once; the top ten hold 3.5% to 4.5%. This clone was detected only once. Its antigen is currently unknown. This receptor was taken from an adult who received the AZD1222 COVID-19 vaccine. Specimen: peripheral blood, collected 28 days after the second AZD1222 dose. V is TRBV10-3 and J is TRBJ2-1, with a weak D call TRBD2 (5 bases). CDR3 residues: CAISGRLGSGSYNEQFF. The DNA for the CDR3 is TGTGCCATCAGTGGGCGGCTTGGAAGCGGCTCCTACAATGAGCAGTTCTTC.